This T cell receptor beta chain originates from a study of T cell responses to AZD1222 COVID-19 vaccine. Germline lookup yields CDR1 SQVTM and CDR2 ANQGSEA. The germline V and J ends were trimmed by 2 bases and 8 bases, with 12 bases remaining between them. CDR3 size: 12 residues. Some clones are missing from TCRdb's copy, which holds only in-frame ones; the method was immunoSEQ multiplex PCR. The sample contains approximately 97,000 clones, 84% of which appear only once. Study observations and caveats: Just a handful of AZD1222 recipients were seropositive at baseline. Most donors were white British, females outnumbered males, and clonal diversity was possibly underestimated. There were repertoire samples only from the period after the peak T cell response. Among vaccine-associated CD4 TCRs, coverage spanned spike, with dominance at 160-218 and 743-854.

Remarks on this clone: Its specificity is unknown.

The chain links TRBV29-1 to TRBJ1-2; D gene ambiguous. This TCR derives from an adult in good health. The specimen was peripheral blood, collected on day 0 of AZD1222 vaccination. CDR3 residues: CSVERRFGGYTF. The CDR3 coding sequence is TGCAGCGTTGAAAGGCGGTTTGGGGGCTACACCTTC.